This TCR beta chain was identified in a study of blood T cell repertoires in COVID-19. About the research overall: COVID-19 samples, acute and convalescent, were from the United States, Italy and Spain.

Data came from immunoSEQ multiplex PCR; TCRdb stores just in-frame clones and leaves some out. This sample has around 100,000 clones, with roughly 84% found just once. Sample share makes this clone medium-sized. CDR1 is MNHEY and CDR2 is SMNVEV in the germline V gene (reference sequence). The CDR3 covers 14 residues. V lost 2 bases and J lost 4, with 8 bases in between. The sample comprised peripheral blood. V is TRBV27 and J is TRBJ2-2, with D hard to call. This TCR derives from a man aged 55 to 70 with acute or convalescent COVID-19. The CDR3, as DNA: TGTGCCAGCAGTTTAGCCACATCCACCGGGGAGCTGTTTTTT. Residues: CASSLATSTGELFF.